The 26 T cell receptor beta chains presented below share a single source sample, sequenced in a study of OX40 agonist ivuxolimab in advanced cancers. The table came from immunoSEQ multiplex PCR; TCRdb's copy has only in-frame clones and leaves some out. The sample lists around 35,000 clones, 78% occurring once. The source material was CD4+ or CD8+ T cells sorted from blood, sampled in a trial of the OX40 agonist ivuxolimab. These receptors all come from an adult with an advanced solid tumor such as melanoma, head and neck, liver or kidney cancer.

The chain employs TRBV7-2 and TRBJ2-7, with 9 bases that match TRBD2. The CDR3 spans 14 residues. Germline CDR1 SGHTA, CDR2 FQGNSA. V shed 7 bases, J shed 4 bases, and the junction held 8 bases outside the gene matches. In DNA form, the CDR3 reads TGTGCCAGCAAACTCCAGCGGGGGGAGTACGAGCAGTACTTC. Protein: CASKLQRGEYEQYF.

This clone was detected only a few times. The rearrangement links TRBV4-1 to TRBJ2-7, with D perhaps matching TRBD2 (5 bases). This CDR3 contains 13 residues. The V and J ends lost 1 base and 8 bases respectively, with 12 bases between them. Germline V gives CDR1 MGHRA, CDR2 YSYEKL. For the CDR3, the DNA is TGCGCCAGCAGCCAAGGGGGAACTAGTAAGCAGTACTTC. Residues: CASSQGGTSKQYF.

V is TRBV14 and J is TRBJ1-1; D might be TRBD1 (6 bases). V was trimmed by 4 bases and J by 6 bases, leaving 12 bases between them. In germline, CDR1 is SGHDN, CDR2 FVKESK. There are 13 residues in the CDR3. The CDR3 DNA sequence: TGTGCCAGCAGCCCCAGGGGCTTCGCTGAAGCTTTCTTT. Its translation: CASSPRGFAEAFF.

This clone has only one observation. V is TRBV19 and J is TRBJ2-7; 10 nucleotides line up with TRBD2. Germline-derived CDR1 and CDR2 are LNHDA and SQIVND (reference sequence). This CDR3 is built from 14 residues. Trimming at V came to 4 bases and at J to 6 bases, leaving 6 bases not matched to a gene. CDR3 in amino acids: CASSRTSGDREQYF. DNA for the CDR3: TGTGCCAGTAGTAGAACTAGCGGGGACCGCGAGCAGTACTTC.

This chain uses TRBV4-3 with TRBJ2-7, with 16 positions matching TRBD2. The J call may be mistaken, given a closer DNA end match to TRBJ2-5. This CDR3 has 20 amino acids. Germline lookup yields CDR1 LGHNA and CDR2 YSLEER. The CDR3 DNA reads as TGCGCCAGCAGCCAAGAAGGCCCCGGGACTAGCGGGGGGGCGTGGGAGACCCAGTACTTC. As protein: CASSQEGPGTSGGAWETQYF.

This chain joins TRBV29-1 and TRBJ1-5; D remains ambiguous. Germline V gene sequence: CDR1 SQVTM, CDR2 ANQGSEA. The CDR3 sequence is 12 residues long. V gave up 5 bases and J gave up 0 bases, with 5 bases separating them. CDR3 in DNA: TGCAGCGTTCGGGATAGCAATCAGCCCCAGCATTTT. It translates to CSVRDSNQPQHF. Drawing the rest from reference TRBV29-1 and TRBJ1-5, the complete variable domain is SAVISQKPSRDICQRGTSLTIQCQVDSQVTMMFWYRQQPGQSLTLIATANQGSEATYESGFVIDKFPISRPNLTFSTLTVSNMSPEDSSIYLCSVRDSNQPQHFGDGTRLSIL.

About this clone itself: The junction departs from germline at one end; a sequencing error may be responsible. The rearrangement links TRBV15 to TRBJ2-3; 9 nucleotides line up with TRBD2. CDR1 is LNHNV, CDR2 YYDKDF, per germline (reference sequence). This CDR3 region has 14 residues. The CDR3 spells CATSRELAGGPGVF. The CDR3 region has the DNA TGTGCCACCAGCAGAGAATTGGCGGGGGGGCCGGGCGTTTTC.

The V call is TRBV5-1, the J call TRBJ2-7, with D possibly matching TRBD1 (5 bases). The V gene's germline CDR1 is SGHRS and CDR2 YFSETQ. This CDR3 has 14 residues. V was pared by 2 bases and J by 4 bases, with 13 bases between. The CDR3 bases are TGCGCCAGCAGCTTTGGCCAGGGATTTTACGAGCAGTACTTC. Protein sequence: CASSFGQGFYEQYF.

J is TRBJ2-7 and V is TRBV4-3; D gene unclear. This CDR3 region has 15 residues. From germline, CDR1 is LGHNA and CDR2 YSLEER. V was cut by 0 bases and J by 0 bases, with 9 bases left in between. CDR3 coding DNA: TGCGCCAGCAGCCAAGATCTTTACAGCTCCTACGAGCAGTACTTC. This gives the protein CASSQDLYSSYEQYF.

The chain uses TRBV4-3 and TRBJ1-2; TRBD1 matches at 11 bases. V trimming: 0 bases; J trimming: 8 bases; junction bases outside the gene matches: 2. Germline V gene data show CDR1 as LGHNA and CDR2 as YSLEER. This CDR3 is built from 14 residues. This CDR3 reads CASSQEWTGGGYTF. DNA for the CDR3: TGCGCCAGCAGCCAAGAGTGGACAGGGGGCGGCTACACCTTC.

Only one count was recorded for this clone. The genes are TRBV7-3 and TRBJ2-3; TRBD2 matches at 7 bases. CDR3 length: 17 residues. Germline CDR1 SGHTA, CDR2 FQGTGA. V shed 4 bases and J 0 bases; nucleotides not matched to a gene: 10. CDR3 DNA: TGTGCCAGCAGCTGGGGGAGCGGGGTATCTAGCACAGATACGCAGTATTTT. It is translated as CASSWGSGVSSTDTQYF.

The chain couples TRBV11-2 to TRBJ2-7; D is possibly TRBD1 or TRBD2 (7 bases each). V was shortened by 5 bases and J by 0 bases, with 17 bases between the two germline ends. Germline-derived CDR1 and CDR2 are SGHAT and FQNNGV. The CDR3 length is 16 residues. DNA for the CDR3: TGTGCCAGCAGCCTCCCCCAGGGGGGGGACTCCTACGAGCAGTACTTC. Translation gives CASSLPQGGDSYEQYF. Full variable domain (missing parts from reference TRBV11-2 and TRBJ2-7): EAGVAQSPRYKIIEKRQSVAFWCNPISGHATLYWYQQILGQGPKLLIQFQNNGVVDDSQLPKDRFSAERLKGVDSTLKIQPAKLEDSAVYLCASSLPQGGDSYEQYFGPGTRLTVT.

The chain uses TRBV7-4 and TRBJ2-1; 7 positions match TRBD1. Germline V CDR1 and CDR2: SGHVT, SQSDAQ. V dropped 4 bases and J dropped 0; count of bases not matched to a gene: 12. CDR3 length equals 18 residues. The CDR3 nucleotides are TGTGCCAGCAGCTCCCACAGGGGATCGGTAAGCTCCTACAATGAGCAGTTCTTC. Translating it yields CASSSHRGSVSSYNEQFF.

J is TRBJ2-4 and V is TRBV2; D possibly corresponds to TRBD1 (6 bases). The CDR3 is 14 residues long. Trimming left V 2 bases short and J 4 bases short, with 9 bases between. From germline, CDR1 is SNHLY and CDR2 FYNNEI. As DNA, the CDR3 is TGTGCCAGCAGTGAAAGGACAGAGAAAAACATTCAGTACTTC. Residues: CASSERTEKNIQYF.

In this sample, this clone is medium-sized. J is TRBJ2-7 and V is TRBV4-2; D is possibly TRBD2 (6 bases). Germline loops: CDR1 LGHNA, CDR2 YNFKEQ. The V end was cut by 4 bases, the J end by 5 bases, with 15 bases between. The CDR3 has 14 residues. CDR3 nucleotides: TGTGCCAGCAGCCTCGGGGGAGGTGGAAACGAGCAGTACTTC. Protein product: CASSLGGGGNEQYF.

This chain connects TRBV7-2 to TRBJ1-2; D is undetermined. Trimming took off 0 bases at V and 5 bases at J, with 10 bases between the two ends. The CDR3 sequence is 14 residues long. In germline, CDR1 is SGHTA, CDR2 FQGNSA. The CDR3 here is CASSLAPTAYGYTF. CDR3 in DNA: TGTGCCAGCAGCTTAGCGCCTACAGCTTATGGCTACACCTTC.

CDR3 amino acids: CASSLWTGSVIGEKLFF. DNA for the CDR3: TGTGCCAGCAGCCTGTGGACAGGGTCAGTGATTGGTGAAAAACTGTTTTTT. The J gene is TRBJ1-4, the V gene TRBV7-9; 8 bases align to TRBD1. The germline V gene has CDR1 SEHNR and CDR2 FQNEAQ (reference sequence). With 5 bases clipped from V and 7 bases from J, the junction kept 15 bases outside the gene matches. The CDR3 has 17 amino acids.

This clone was detected a few times. The chain joins TRBV7-2 to TRBJ2-3; no clear D. Germline CDR1 is SGHTA and CDR2 is FQGNSA. The CDR3 has 17 amino acids. V was clipped by 4 bases and J by 0 bases, with 17 bases between them. The DNA of the CDR3 is TGTGCCAGCAGCTCAGTACCCGACGGCGCTAGCACAGATACGCAGTATTTT. Translation gives CASSSVPDGASTDTQYF.

In its sample, this clone was seen a few times. The chain recombines TRBV28 with TRBJ2-4; D perhaps matches TRBD1 (6 bases). Germline V gives CDR1 MDHEN, CDR2 SYDVKM. CDR3 length: 20 amino acids. The germline V and J ends were trimmed by 3 bases and 0 bases, with 24 bases remaining between them. The CDR3 DNA follows: TGTGCCAGCAGTTTTACACCGGGACAAACAAACGGGTTAGCCAAAAACATTCAGTACTTC. Its translation: CASSFTPGQTNGLAKNIQYF.

This chain links TRBV5-6 with TRBJ1-3, with a weak D call TRBD1 (5 bases). The CDR3 contains 14 residues. CDR1 is SGHDT and CDR2 is YYEEEE in the germline V gene. The germline V and J ends were trimmed by 4 bases and 4 bases, with 12 bases remaining between them. The CDR3 DNA reads as TGTGCCAGCAGCCCGGGACGAGCGGGAAACACCATATATTTT. Translating gives CASSPGRAGNTIYF.

In the case of this clone: One junction end disagrees with the germline gene, perhaps due to a read error. The chain joins TRBV15 to TRBJ1-1, with D perhaps matching TRBD1 (6 bases). CDR3 length equals 15 residues. Per germline, CDR1 LNHNV and CDR2 YYDKDF (reference sequence). The CDR3 bases are TGTGCCACCAACAGAGGTCCGGGACAGAACACTGAAGCTTTCTTT. It specifies CATNRGPGQNTEAFF.

This clone was counted only a few times. This rearrangement joins TRBV27 to TRBJ1-1; unclear D gene. V was pared by 5 bases and J by 12 bases, with 19 bases between. CDR3 size: 13 residues. Germline CDR1 reads MNHEY; CDR2 reads SMNVEV (reference sequence). CDR3 residues: CASSRPSTPGTFF. The DNA for the CDR3 is TGTGCCAGCAGTCGGCCTTCCACCCCCGGTACTTTCTTT.

V and J are TRBV5-5 and TRBJ1-2; D possibly corresponds to TRBD1 (5 bases). Trimming removed 2 bases at V and 8 bases at J, with 16 bases between. The germline V gene has CDR1 SGHKS and CDR2 YYEKEE (reference sequence). CDR3 size: 14 residues. This CDR3 is CASSFLTRGDGYTF. The CDR3 DNA reads as TGTGCCAGCAGCTTCTTGACCAGAGGGGACGGCTACACCTTC.

J is TRBJ1-1 and V is TRBV30; no reliable D call. Between the trimmed V and J ends, which lost 5 bases and 6 bases, there was a span of 7 bases. Germline values: CDR1 GTSNPN, CDR2 SVGIG (reference sequence). CDR3 size: 10 residues. DNA for the CDR3: TGTGCCTGGGGATATTCTGAAGCTTTCTTT. It yields the protein CAWGYSEAFF.

This clone has a single count. The conserved phenylalanine or tryptophan is not found at the CDR3 terminus, so this likely reflects a read error. J is TRBJ1-1 and V is TRBV7-8; D ambiguous. The germline V gene encodes CDR1 SGHVS and CDR2 FQNEAQ. This CDR3 is 13 amino acids long. Trimming shortened V by 5 bases and J by 7 bases, and 14 bases separated the two germline ends. The CDR3 reads CASSVGVSYEAFL. In DNA form, the CDR3 reads TGTGCCAGCAGCGTCGGGGTATCCTATGAAGCTTTCCTT.

This chain uses TRBV25-1 with TRBJ1-4; D ambiguous. The germline CDR1 and CDR2 sequences are MGHDK and SYGVNS. There are 14 residues in the CDR3. V lost 4 bases and J lost 0, with 6 bases in between. CDR3 in amino acids: CASSARATNEKLFF. DNA of the CDR3: TGTGCCAGCAGTGCTAGGGCAACTAATGAAAAACTGTTTTTT.